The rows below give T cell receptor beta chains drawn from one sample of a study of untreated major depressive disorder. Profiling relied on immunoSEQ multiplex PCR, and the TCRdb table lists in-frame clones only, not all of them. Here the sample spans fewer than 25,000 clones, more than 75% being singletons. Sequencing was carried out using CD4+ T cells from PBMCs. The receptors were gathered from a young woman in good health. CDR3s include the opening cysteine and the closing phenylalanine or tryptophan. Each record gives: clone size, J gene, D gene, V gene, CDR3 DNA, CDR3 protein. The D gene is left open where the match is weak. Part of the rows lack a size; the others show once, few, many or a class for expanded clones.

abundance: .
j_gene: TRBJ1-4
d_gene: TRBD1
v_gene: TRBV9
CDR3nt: TGTGCCAGCAGCGTAGCTACACAGGGGGCTGAAAAACTGTTTTTT
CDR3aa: CASSVATQGAEKLFF

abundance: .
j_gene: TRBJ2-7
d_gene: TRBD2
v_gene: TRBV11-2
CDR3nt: TGTGCCAGCAGCTTAGAGGGGGGGATGTCCTACGAGCAGTACTTC
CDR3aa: CASSLEGGMSYEQYF

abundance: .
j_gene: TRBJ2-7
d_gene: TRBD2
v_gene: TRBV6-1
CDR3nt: TGTGCCAGCATCTTAGCGGGGATCACCTACGAGCAGTACTTC
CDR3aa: CASILAGITYEQYF

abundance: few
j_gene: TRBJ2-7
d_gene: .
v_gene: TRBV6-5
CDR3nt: TGTGCCAGCAGGCGGGAACAGGGTATCCACGAGCAGTACTTC
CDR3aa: CASRREQGIHEQYF

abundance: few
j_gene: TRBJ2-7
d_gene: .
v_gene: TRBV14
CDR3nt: TGTGCCAGCAGCCAAGGGACTCCTACTATCTACGAGCAGTACTTC
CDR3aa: CASSQGTPTIYEQYF

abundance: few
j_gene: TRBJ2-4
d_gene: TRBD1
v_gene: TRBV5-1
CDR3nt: TGCGCCAGCAGCTGGGGACAGGGGGCGAACATTCAGTACTTC
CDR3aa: CASSWGQGANIQYF

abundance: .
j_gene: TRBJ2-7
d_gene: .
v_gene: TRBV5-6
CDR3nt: TGTGCCAGCTCCGGGACTCCGAGCTCCTACGAGCAGTACTTC
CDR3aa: CASSGTPSSYEQYF

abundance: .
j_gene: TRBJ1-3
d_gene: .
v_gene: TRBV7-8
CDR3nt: TGTGCCAGCAGCGCGCACAGGGTAGGCTCTGGAAACACCATATATTTT
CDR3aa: CASSAHRVGSGNTIYF

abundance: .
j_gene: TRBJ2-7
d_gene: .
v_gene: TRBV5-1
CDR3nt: TGCGCCAGCAGCACGGACGGGCTTCCCTACGAGCAGTACTTC
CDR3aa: CASSTDGLPYEQYF

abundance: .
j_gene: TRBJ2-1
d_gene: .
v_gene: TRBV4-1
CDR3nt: TGCGCCAGCAGCCAAGCGGGTATCTCCTACAATGAGCAGTTCTTC
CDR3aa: CASSQAGISYNEQFF

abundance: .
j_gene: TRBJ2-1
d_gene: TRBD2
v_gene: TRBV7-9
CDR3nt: TGTGCCAGCAGCTTAGTTAGCGGGGCCACCACCAATGAGCAGTTCTTC
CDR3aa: CASSLVSGATTNEQFF

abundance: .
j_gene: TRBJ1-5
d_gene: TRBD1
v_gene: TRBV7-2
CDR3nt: TGTGCCAGCAGCACGAGACAGGGCGATCAGCCCCAGCATTTT
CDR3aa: CASSTRQGDQPQHF

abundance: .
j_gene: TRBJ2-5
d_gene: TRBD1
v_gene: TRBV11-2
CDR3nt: TGTGCCAGCAGCTTCGCCCGGGACAGGGGGCAAGAGACCCAGTACTTC
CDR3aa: CASSFARDRGQETQYF

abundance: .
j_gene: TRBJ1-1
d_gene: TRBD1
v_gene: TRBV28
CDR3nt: TGTGCCAGCAGGACTTTTACAGGGGGAGCTGAAGCTTTCTTT
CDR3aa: CASRTFTGGAEAFF

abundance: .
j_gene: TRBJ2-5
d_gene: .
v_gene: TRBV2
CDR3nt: TGTGCCAGCCGGGGTGGAAGCGGGGAGACCCAGTACTTC
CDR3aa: CASRGGSGETQYF

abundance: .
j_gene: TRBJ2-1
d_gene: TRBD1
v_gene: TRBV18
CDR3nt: TGTGCCAGCTCACCAGAGAGGACAGGGAACAATGAGCAGTTCTTC
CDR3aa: CASSPERTGNNEQFF

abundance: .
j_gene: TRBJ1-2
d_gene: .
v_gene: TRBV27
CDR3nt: TGTGCCAGCAGTTTAAGTTCGGGCATTTCTAACTATGGCTACACCTTC
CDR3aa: CASSLSSGISNYGYTF

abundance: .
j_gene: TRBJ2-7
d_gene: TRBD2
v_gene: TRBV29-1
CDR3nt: TGCAGCGTTAGAATTCCGGGACTAGCGGGAGGTCCTTTCTCCTACGAGCAGTACTTC
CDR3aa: CSVRIPGLAGGPFSYEQYF

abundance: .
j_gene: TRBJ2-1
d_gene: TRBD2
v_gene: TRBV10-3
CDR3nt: TGTGCCATCAGTGACCGGACTAGCGGCAATGAGCAGTTCTTC
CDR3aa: CAISDRTSGNEQFF

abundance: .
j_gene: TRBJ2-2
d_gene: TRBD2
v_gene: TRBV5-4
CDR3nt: TGTGCCAGCAGCGTTGTAGCGGGAGGCGGGGACACCGGGGAGCTGTTTTTT
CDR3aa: CASSVVAGGGDTGELFF

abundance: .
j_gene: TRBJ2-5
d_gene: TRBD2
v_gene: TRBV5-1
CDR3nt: TGCGCCAGCAGTAGGATGACTAGCGGGAATGGGGAGACCCAGTACTTC
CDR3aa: CASSRMTSGNGETQYF

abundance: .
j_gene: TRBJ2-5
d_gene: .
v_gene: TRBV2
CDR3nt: TGTGCCAGCATGGTTCACGAGACCCAGTACTTC
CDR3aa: CASMVHETQYF

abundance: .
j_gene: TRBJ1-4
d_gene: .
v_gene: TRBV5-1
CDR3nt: TGCGCCAGCAGCTCAACGGGAAATGAAAAACTGTTTTTT
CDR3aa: CASSSTGNEKLFF

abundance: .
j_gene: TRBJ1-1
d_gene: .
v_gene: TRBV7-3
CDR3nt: TGTGCCAGCAGCTTCCGGCGGGAGGACACTGAAGCTTTCTTT
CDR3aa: CASSFRREDTEAFF

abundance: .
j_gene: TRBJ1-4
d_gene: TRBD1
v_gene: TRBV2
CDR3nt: TGTGCCAGCAGTGTAAACAGGGGAGGTAATGAAAAACTGTTTTTT
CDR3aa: CASSVNRGGNEKLFF

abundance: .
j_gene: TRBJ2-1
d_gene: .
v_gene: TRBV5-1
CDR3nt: TGCGCCAGCAGCTTAGGACAGAACTCCTACAATGAGCAGTTCTTC
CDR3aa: CASSLGQNSYNEQFF

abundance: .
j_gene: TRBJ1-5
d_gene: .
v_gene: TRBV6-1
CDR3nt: TGTGCCAGCAGTGAAGGACTAGCGGGGCCGAATCAGCCCCAGCATTTT
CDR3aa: CASSEGLAGPNQPQHF

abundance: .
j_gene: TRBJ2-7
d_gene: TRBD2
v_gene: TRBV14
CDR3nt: TGTGCCAGCAGCGCACTAGCGGGAGGCTACGAGCAGTACTTC
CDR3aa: CASSALAGGYEQYF

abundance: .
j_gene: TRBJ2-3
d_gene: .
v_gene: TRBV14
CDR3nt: TGTGCCAGCAGCCGCTCCACTCCAGCAGGCACAGATACGCAGTATTTT
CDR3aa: CASSRSTPAGTDTQYF

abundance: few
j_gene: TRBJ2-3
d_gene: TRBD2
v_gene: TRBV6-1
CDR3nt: TGTGCCAGCAGCCTTACTAGCGGCCGCACAGATACGCAGTATTTT
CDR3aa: CASSLTSGRTDTQYF

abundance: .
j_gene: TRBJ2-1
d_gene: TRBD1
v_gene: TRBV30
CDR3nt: TGTGCCCTTTCGGGACAGGGATGGAATGAGCAGTTCTTC
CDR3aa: CALSGQGWNEQFF

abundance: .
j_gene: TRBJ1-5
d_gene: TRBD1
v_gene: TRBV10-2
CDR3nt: TGCGCCAGCAGTGAACAGGGGAATCAGCCCCAGCATTTT
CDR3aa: CASSEQGNQPQHF

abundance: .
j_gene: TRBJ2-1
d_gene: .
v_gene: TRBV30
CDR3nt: TGTGCCTGGAGTGCGGCGGGTGAGGGCTCCTACAATGAGCAGTTCTTC
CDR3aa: CAWSAAGEGSYNEQFF

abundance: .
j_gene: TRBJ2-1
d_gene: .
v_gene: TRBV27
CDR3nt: TGTGCCAGCAGTTCGATCTCCCCGGGACAGGGCAAGGGGGGGACTAGGACCGAGCAGTTCTTC
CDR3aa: CASSSISPGQGKGGTRTEQFF

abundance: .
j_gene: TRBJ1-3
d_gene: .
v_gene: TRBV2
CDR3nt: TGTGCCAGCAGAGGTGGGTCTGGAAACACCATATATTTT
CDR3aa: CASRGGSGNTIYF

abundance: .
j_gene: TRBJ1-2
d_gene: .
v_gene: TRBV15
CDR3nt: TGTGCCACCAGCACGCCCGGGTATGGCTACACCTTC
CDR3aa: CATSTPGYGYTF